The 11 T cell receptor beta chains in this list originate from one sample, sequenced in a study of blood T cell repertoires in COVID-19. The assay was immunoSEQ multiplex PCR, and TCRdb's table has in-frame clones only and misses some. The sample includes some 150,000 clones, 88% of them seen just once. Specimen: peripheral blood. These receptors all stem from a human donor in a cohort sampled during active COVID-19.

The CDR3 DNA sequence: TGTGCCAGCAGCTTAACCAGGGGCAACGAGCAGTACTTC. This codes for CASSLTRGNEQYF. This chain joins TRBV7-3 and TRBJ2-7, with D tentatively TRBD1 (6 bases). Deletions cut 0 bases from V and 5 bases from J, with 8 bases between. Germline V gives CDR1 SGHTA, CDR2 FQGTGA. The CDR3 runs 13 residues.

This clone was found once. The rearrangement uses TRBV30 and TRBJ2-7; 9 bases are shared with TRBD1. The CDR3 consists of 14 residues. V gave up 5 bases and J gave up 6 bases; unmatched junction bases: 11. Germline CDR1 is GTSNPN and CDR2 is SVGIG (reference sequence). The CDR3 protein is CAWGAGQGFREQYF. The CDR3 bases are TGTGCCTGGGGGGCGGGACAGGGTTTCCGCGAGCAGTACTTC.

The chain combines TRBV7-3 with TRBJ2-5, with a weak D call TRBD1 (5 bases). Germline V CDR1 and CDR2: SGHTA, FQGTGA. Trimming removed 5 bases from V and 1 base from J, with 17 bases in between. The CDR3 has 16 amino acids. DNA of the CDR3: TGTGCCAGCAGCCAAAAGGGGCGAGATTTCCAAGAGACCCAGTACTTC. Its translation: CASSQKGRDFQETQYF.

The chain uses TRBV5-6 and TRBJ1-1; D not resolved. The length of the CDR3 is 16 residues. Germline CDR1 reads SGHDT; CDR2 reads YYEEEE. Trimming cost V 0 bases and J 2 bases, with 14 bases left between them. In DNA, the CDR3 is TGTGCCAGCAGCTTGGCCTTTATTGGCACCAACACTGAAGCTTTCTTT. The encoded protein is CASSLAFIGTNTEAFF.

In its sample, this clone was seen once. V usage is TRBV6-5 and J usage is TRBJ2-3, with D unclear. The CDR3 consists of 16 residues. Per the germline V gene, CDR1 is MNHEY and CDR2 is SVGAGI. The ends were cut back, 4 bases at V and 1 base at J, with 15 bases in the middle. This CDR3 is CASSSLRSAGTDTQYF. The CDR3 bases are TGTGCCAGCAGTTCCCTTAGGAGCGCCGGCACAGATACGCAGTATTTT.

The rearrangement links TRBV4-3 to TRBJ1-1; a weak D match, TRBD1 (5 bases). Per the germline V gene, CDR1 is LGHNA and CDR2 is YSLEER. The CDR3 is 17 residues long. Trimming stripped 0 bases from V and 2 bases from J, with 16 bases between. The CDR3 loop reads CASSQDLIGRGNTEAFF. The CDR3, as DNA: TGCGCCAGCAGCCAAGATTTAATTGGGAGGGGAAACACTGAAGCTTTCTTT.

The chain has TRBV18 and TRBJ2-7; maybe TRBD2 (6 bases). V lost 6 bases and J lost 5, with 14 bases in between. The CDR3 is made up of 13 amino acids. CDR1 is KGHSH and CDR2 is LQKENI in the germline V gene. CDR3 residues: CASSSGVGNEQYF. DNA for the CDR3: TGTGCCAGCTCCTCGGGGGTAGGGAACGAGCAGTACTTC.

The V gene is TRBV7-2, the J gene TRBJ1-1, with 9 bases fitting TRBD1. The CDR3 extends over 16 amino acids. Germline lookup yields CDR1 SGHTA and CDR2 FQGNSA. The ends lost 5 bases at V and 1 base at J; junction bases unmatched: 8. The CDR3 nucleotides read TGTGCCAGCAGCAACAGGGGGCGGCTATCGAACACTGAAGCTTTCTTT. This translates into CASSNRGRLSNTEAFF.

As DNA, the CDR3 is TGTGCCAGCAGCTTAACCCCGCCAGGGTCTCAAGACGAGCAGTACTTC. Protein product: CASSLTPPGSQDEQYF. The V and J genes are TRBV7-3 and TRBJ2-7; D is perhaps TRBD1 (5 bases). The V gene lost 0 bases and the J gene lost 5 bases, with 17 bases spanning the gap. Germline-derived CDR1 and CDR2 are SGHTA and FQGTGA. The CDR3 has 16 residues.

The gene calls are TRBV6-1 and TRBJ1-2; TRBD1 aligns across 8 bases. After removal of 0 bases from V and 12 bases from J, the junction contained 9 bases not matched to a gene. Germline values: CDR1 MNHNS, CDR2 SASEGT. The CDR3 loop spans 14 amino acids. CDR3 DNA sequence: TGTGCCAGCAGTGAAGCAGTGGGACAGGAGGTCAACACCTTC. Translated: CASSEAVGQEVNTF.

V gene TRBV5-6 combines with J gene TRBJ2-7; TRBD1 matches at 7 bases. The CDR3 runs to 16 residues. With V trimmed by 3 bases and J by 3 bases, 12 bases remained unmatched. Germline V CDR1 and CDR2: SGHDT, YYEEEE. CDR3 sequence reads: CASSSIEGAKIYEQYF. DNA for the CDR3: TGTGCCAGCAGCTCGATCGAGGGGGCGAAAATCTACGAGCAGTACTTC.